This T cell receptor (beta chain) came from a study of shared clonotypes between healthy human individuals. The study, taken as a whole, reports: Although depth was large, rarefaction showed that sequencing of the sorted subsets was incomplete.

To note about this clone: The target antigen is unknown.

Original processing methods: Junction-only sequences without quality scores came from ImmunoSEQ, so filtering differed. Assay: immunoSEQ multiplex PCR; the TCRdb copy retains only in-frame clones and omits some. Clone size and V and J calls were adopted from that table, with D and trimming inferred from the DNA. This table has approximately 1,000,000 clones, about 80% appearing once. CDR1 and CDR2 (germline): MNHNS, SASEGT. This CDR3 has 15 residues. Trimming removed 6 bases at V and 0 bases at J, with 12 bases between. The V call is TRBV6-1, the J call TRBJ1-5, with a weak D call TRBD1 (6 bases). Sequencing was carried out using memory CD4+ T cells from PBMCs. Subset given: CD45RA-negative fraction. The TCR comes from a man aged 18 to 29 in good health. Some clones in this sample may be carry-over from other donors' samples. The CDR3 loop is CASSRDINSNQPQHF. The CDR3 nucleotides read TGTGCCAGCAGCCGGGACATTAATAGCAATCAGCCCCAGCATTTT.